This entry describes one T cell receptor (beta chain). Its target is unknown. Some clones are missing from TCRdb's copy, which holds only in-frame ones; the method was immunoSEQ multiplex PCR. The sample holds some 87,000 clones, 94% seen once. These data come from a study of OX40 agonist ivuxolimab in advanced cancers. Study-level background: The drug used for patients, ivuxolimab, was an agonistic anti-OX40 (CD134) antibody. Eligibility admitted prior anti-PD-1, anti-PD-L1 or anti-CTLA-4 therapy; roughly 40% had some.

Overall study results and limits: Among T cells, CD8+ cells averaged more expanded clones than CD4+ cells. Among patients with partial responses at 0.1-3.0 mg/kg, clonal expansion was among the lowest.

The germline V gene has CDR1 SEHNR and CDR2 FQNEAQ (reference sequence). V dropped 6 bases and J dropped 2 bases, with 11 bases sitting between them. The CDR3 is 13 amino acids. This sample comprised CD4+ or CD8+ T cells sorted from blood, obtained in a trial of the OX40 agonist ivuxolimab. The chain uses TRBV7-9 and TRBJ2-7; D is ambiguous. This TCR derives from an adult with an advanced solid tumor such as melanoma, head and neck, liver or kidney cancer. The CDR3 here is CASRPTSTYEQYF. In DNA form, the CDR3 reads TGTGCCAGCAGGCCGACAAGTACCTACGAGCAGTACTTC. Full variable domain (outside the CDR3, taken from reference TRBV7-9 and TRBJ2-7): DTGVSQNPRHKITKRGQNVTFRCDPISEHNRLYWYRQTLGQGPEFLTYFQNEAQLEKSRLLSDRFSAERPKGSFSTLEIQRTEQGDSAMYLCASRPTSTYEQYFGPGTRLTVT.